Below, 25 T cell receptor beta chains from the same sample are listed, as sequenced in a study of OX40 agonist ivuxolimab in advanced cancers. The table came from immunoSEQ multiplex PCR; TCRdb's copy has only in-frame clones and leaves some out. The sample includes tens of thousands of clones, around 89% of them seen just once. The source was CD4+ or CD8+ T cells sorted from blood, collected in a trial of the OX40 agonist ivuxolimab. The receptors were sampled from an adult with an advanced solid tumor such as melanoma, head and neck, liver or kidney cancer.

The chain joins TRBV28 to TRBJ2-7, with no clear D. The length of the CDR3 is 11 residues. Trimming removed 6 bases at V and 1 base at J, with 4 bases between. Germline CDR1 MDHEN, CDR2 SYDVKM. The CDR3: CASSRSYEQYF. DNA for the CDR3: TGTGCCAGCAGCCGATCCTACGAGCAGTACTTC.

Of note for this clone: One base away lies a much larger clone, so this may be a sequencing read error. The V gene is TRBV9, the J gene TRBJ2-7; TRBD2 matches 13 bases. The CDR3 runs to 14 residues. The V and J ends lost 4 bases and 5 bases, in that order; junction bases with no gene match: 3. Per germline, CDR1 SGDLS and CDR2 YYNGEE. The CDR3 protein is CASSSGLAGDEQYF. In nucleotides, the CDR3 is TGTGCCAGCAGCTCCGGACTAGCGGGAGACGAGCAGTACTTC.

The chain links TRBV2 to TRBJ1-5; D is unclear. The CDR3 length is 15 residues. V was shortened by 3 bases and J by 1 base, with 10 bases between the two germline ends. Germline assignment: CDR1 SNHLY and CDR2 FYNNEI. For the CDR3, the DNA is TGTGCCAGCAGTGATACGACGGTCAGCAATCAGCCCCAGCATTTT. This codes for CASSDTTVSNQPQHF.

This clone was seen just once. J is TRBJ2-5 and V is TRBV9, with 9 bases aligning to TRBD1. Looked up from germline, CDR1 is SGDLS and CDR2 is YYNGEE. With 3 bases clipped from V and 2 bases from J, the junction kept 2 bases outside the gene matches. This CDR3 contains 14 residues. CDR3 DNA sequence: TGTGCCAGCAGCGCCGGACAGGGGCAAGAGACCCAGTACTTC. It yields the protein CASSAGQGQETQYF. The full variable domain, rest sourced from reference TRBV9 and TRBJ2-5, is DSGVTQTPKHLITATGQRVTLRCSPRSGDLSVYWYQQSLDQGLQFLIQYYNGEERAKGNILERFSAQQFPDLHSELNLSSLELGDSALYFCASSAGQGQETQYFGPGTRLLVL.

This clone was recorded only once. The chain links TRBV27 to TRBJ2-7; D is unclear. This CDR3 has 12 residues. The germline V gene has CDR1 MNHEY and CDR2 SMNVEV (reference sequence). The ends were cut back, 5 bases at V and 0 bases at J, with 5 bases in the middle. CDR3 DNA: TGTGCCAGCAGTCCCCACTCCTACGAGCAGTACTTC. Encoded protein: CASSPHSYEQYF.

This clone appeared a few times. J is TRBJ1-5 and V is TRBV19, with D perhaps matching TRBD1 (6 bases). Germline assignment: CDR1 LNHDA and CDR2 SQIVND (reference sequence). This CDR3 comprises 13 residues. Trimming took off 9 bases at V and 3 bases at J, with 12 bases between the two ends. CDR3 sequence: CASRDKINQPQHF. DNA of the CDR3: TGTGCCAGCCGGGACAAGATCAATCAGCCCCAGCATTTT.

The chain joins TRBV9 to TRBJ2-7; D is perhaps TRBD1 or TRBD2 (5 bases each). This CDR3 is 13 amino acids long. Germline CDR1 SGDLS, CDR2 YYNGEE. The germline V and J ends were trimmed by 4 bases and 7 bases, with 15 bases remaining between them. CDR3 nucleotides: TGTGCCAGCAGCCCAGGGACCTCGGGGGAGCAGTACTTC. Translated, it gives CASSPGTSGEQYF.

The chain is built from TRBV27 and TRBJ2-2; D is unclear. Trimming removed 5 bases from V and 0 bases from J, with 7 bases in between. The CDR3 totals 14 residues. Germline loops: CDR1 MNHEY, CDR2 SMNVEV (reference sequence). The CDR3 DNA reads as TGTGCCAGCAGTCGAGGATCGAACACCGGGGAGCTGTTTTTT. This translates into CASSRGSNTGELFF.

The chain recombines TRBV5-6 with TRBJ1-1; weak D call: TRBD1 (5 bases). Germline assignment: CDR1 SGHDT and CDR2 YYEEEE. CDR3 length equals 15 residues. Trimming left V 4 bases short and J 5 bases short, with 18 bases between. The CDR3 here is CASSGDDGFLTEAFF. The CDR3 bases are TGTGCCAGCAGCGGGGACGACGGGTTCCTTACTGAAGCTTTCTTT.

In its sample, this clone was seen once. The V call is TRBV19, the J call TRBJ1-2, with D unclear. CDR1 is LNHDA, CDR2 SQIVND, per germline (reference sequence). V was trimmed by 5 bases and J by 4 bases, leaving 26 bases between them. CDR3 size: 18 residues. CDR3 amino acids: CASSHVFQAAPAGYGYTF. The CDR3 DNA sequence: TGTGCCAGTAGTCATGTATTCCAGGCGGCCCCGGCGGGCTATGGCTACACCTTC.

The chain uses TRBV25-1 and TRBJ2-2, with a tentative D call TRBD2 (6 bases). V was pared by 8 bases and J by 5 bases, with 15 bases between. The germline CDR1 and CDR2 sequences are MGHDK and SYGVNS. CDR3 length: 14 residues. CDR3 sequence reads: CASGGLAATGELFF. Here the CDR3 DNA reads TGTGCCAGCGGGGGACTGGCAGCGACCGGGGAGCTGTTTTTT.

The V and J genes are TRBV9 and TRBJ2-1; D perhaps matches TRBD2 (5 bases). The CDR3 contains 16 residues. V was shortened by 2 bases and J by 0 bases, with 12 bases between the two germline ends. Germline CDR1 SGDLS, CDR2 YYNGEE. The CDR3 is CASSVSAESSYNEQFF. The CDR3, as DNA: TGTGCCAGCAGCGTTAGCGCTGAGAGCTCCTACAATGAGCAGTTCTTC. The full variable domain, with the rest looked up from reference TRBV9 and TRBJ2-1, is DSGVTQTPKHLITATGQRVTLRCSPRSGDLSVYWYQQSLDQGLQFLIQYYNGEERAKGNILERFSAQQFPDLHSELNLSSLELGDSALYFCASSVSAESSYNEQFFGPGTRLTVL.

The chain has TRBV28 and TRBJ1-1; the match to TRBD1 covers 8 bases. The CDR3 has 15 amino acids. Per germline, CDR1 MDHEN and CDR2 SYDVKM. V trimming: 5 bases; J trimming: 4 bases; junction bases outside the gene matches: 9. The CDR3 reads CASSQRITGGTEAFF. The CDR3 DNA sequence: TGTGCCAGCAGTCAACGTATTACAGGGGGCACTGAAGCTTTCTTT.

The V gene is TRBV4-3, the J gene TRBJ2-7; D unresolved. Germline V gene sequence: CDR1 LGHNA, CDR2 YSLEER. Trimming took 1 base from V and 7 from J, leaving 11 bases between them. This CDR3 region has 13 residues. CDR3: CASSQGRQSEQYF. CDR3 DNA: TGCGCCAGCAGCCAAGGGCGGCAATCGGAGCAGTACTTC.

V gene TRBV27 combines with J gene TRBJ2-7, with 8 bases matching TRBD1. This CDR3 contains 12 residues. The germline V gene has CDR1 MNHEY and CDR2 SMNVEV (reference sequence). V shed 5 bases, J shed 4 bases, and the junction held 1 base outside the gene matches. This chain's CDR3 is CASSRQGYEQYF. The CDR3 DNA is TGTGCCAGCAGTCGACAGGGGTACGAGCAGTACTTC.

The chain recombines TRBV5-5 with TRBJ2-5; D unclear. CDR1 SGHKS and CDR2 YYEKEE come from the germline V gene (reference sequence). V was clipped by 4 bases and J by 5 bases, with 12 bases between them. CDR3 length: 13 residues. The CDR3 reads CASSPRGRETQYF. CDR3 nucleotide sequence: TGTGCCAGCAGCCCCCGCGGCAGGGAGACCCAGTACTTC. The complete variable domain, with remaining parts taken from reference TRBV5-5 and TRBJ2-5, reads DAGVTQSPTHLIKTRGQQVTLRCSPISGHKSVSWYQQVLGQGPQFIFQYYEKEERGRGNFPDRFSARQFPNYSSELNVNALLLGDSALYLCASSPRGRETQYFGPGTRLLVL.

V and J are TRBV11-1 and TRBJ2-1, with D perhaps TRBD1 (5 bases). CDR3 length: 13 residues. With 1 base removed from V and 10 bases from J, the gap between germline ends came to 11 bases. The germline V gene has CDR1 SGHAT and CDR2 FQDESV (reference sequence). The CDR3 loop is CASSLDQDTEQFF. CDR3 sequence (DNA): TGTGCCAGCAGCTTAGATCAGGACACGGAGCAGTTCTTC.

The chain carries TRBV7-6 and TRBJ2-1; 13 nucleotides line up with TRBD2. Losses at the gene ends were 5 bases for V and 3 bases for J; bases not matched to a gene: 4. Germline V CDR1 and CDR2: SGHVS, FNYEAQ. The length of the CDR3 is 16 residues. The CDR3 sequence: CASSLRLAGGYNEQFF. The CDR3 DNA is TGTGCCAGCAGCCTTAGACTAGCGGGAGGCTACAATGAGCAGTTCTTC. Full variable domain (remainder filled in from reference TRBV7-6 and TRBJ2-1): GAGVSQSPRYKVTKRGQDVALRCDPISGHVSLYWYRQALGQGPEFLTYFNYEAQQDKSGLPNDRFSAERPEGSISTLTIQRTEQRDSAMYRCASSLRLAGGYNEQFFGPGTRLTVL.

This chain uses TRBV28 with TRBJ2-6; 7 bases align to TRBD1. Germline CDR1 reads MDHEN; CDR2 reads SYDVKM. The CDR3 has 14 amino acids. The V segment lost 10 bases and the J segment 4 bases; nucleotides outside the gene matches: 7. DNA for the CDR3: TGTGCCACCACTACAGGGGCCGGGGCCAACGTCCTGACTTTC. This codes for CATTTGAGANVLTF.

This chain connects TRBV6-6 to TRBJ2-3; D unclear. Per the germline V gene, CDR1 is MNHNY and CDR2 is SVGAGI (reference sequence). The germline V and J ends were trimmed by 2 bases and 0 bases, with 6 bases remaining between them. This CDR3 comprises 14 residues. The CDR3 spells CASSYGGSTDTQYF. Written as DNA, the CDR3 is TGTGCCAGCAGTTACGGTGGCAGCACAGATACGCAGTATTTT.

The genes are TRBV4-3 and TRBJ2-5, with 11 bases matching TRBD2. The end of the DNA aligns better with TRBJ2-7, so the J call may be wrong. The CDR3 loop spans 15 amino acids. Germline CDR1 reads LGHNA; CDR2 reads YSLEER. The CDR3 region has the DNA TGCGCCAGCAGCCAACAAGGGACTAGCGGCTACGAGCAGTACTTC. Its translation: CASSQQGTSGYEQYF.

The chain uses TRBV27 and TRBJ2-7, with TRBD1 identical over 7 bases. V lost 9 bases and J lost 6; bases outside the gene matches: 8. The CDR3 sequence is 12 residues long. Germline CDR1 MNHEY, CDR2 SMNVEV (reference sequence). This chain's CDR3 is CASTTGAGEQYF. The CDR3 nucleotides are TGTGCCAGTACCACAGGGGCGGGCGAGCAGTACTTC.

This chain joins TRBV7-8 and TRBJ2-6; the D is unclear. V lost 0 bases to trimming and J lost 0 bases, with 3 bases between them. CDR1 is SGHVS, CDR2 FQNEAQ, per germline. The length of the CDR3 is 15 residues. CDR3 coding DNA: TGTGCCAGCAGCTTAGCAATCTCTGGGGCCAACGTCCTGACTTTC. It codes for CASSLAISGANVLTF.

The chain employs TRBV15 and TRBJ2-7; possibly TRBD2 for D (6 bases). Per the germline V gene, CDR1 is LNHNV and CDR2 is YYDKDF (reference sequence). The CDR3 spans 14 residues. Trimming removed 8 bases from V and 3 bases from J, with 17 bases in between. This CDR3 reads CATANMGGFYEQYF. CDR3 nucleotides: TGTGCCACCGCGAATATGGGGGGTTTCTACGAGCAGTACTTC.

This clone was seen just once. The gene calls are TRBV7-8 and TRBJ2-7; D uncertain. This CDR3 has 16 residues. V was cut by 5 bases and J by 7 bases, with 24 bases left in between. Looked up from germline, CDR1 is SGHVS and CDR2 is FQNEAQ. The CDR3 nucleotides read TGTGCCAGCAGCACCCAACCCCCCCAAGGTGGTGGAGAGCAGTACTTC. It is translated as CASSTQPPQGGGEQYF.